Listed below are T cell receptor beta chains from one sample, sequenced in a study of blood T cells in healthy people across ages. Using its own MiXCR run on the 5' RACE reads, TCRdb lists one record per CDR3 protein. The table shows about 940,000 distinct CDR3 sequences, with roughly 50% occurring only once. The sample comprised blood. These receptors were collected from a man aged 30 to 39 in good health. The CDR3 runs from the conserved cysteine through the conserved F or W. A D gene is named only where the DNA matches it firmly. Only part of the rows carry a size: once, few, many, or a class if the clone is expanded.

d_gene: -
v_gene: TRBV29-1
j_gene: TRBJ1-1
abundance: few
CDR3nt: TGCAGCGTTGAAGATCAAGAGGGGTGGCCTGAAGCTTTCTTT
CDR3aa: CSVEDQEGWPEAFF

d_gene: TRBD2
v_gene: TRBV3-1
j_gene: TRBJ2-3
abundance: few
CDR3nt: TGTGCCAGCAGTCGCCCTAGCGGGGGGCTCCCAGGGCAGTATTTT
CDR3aa: CASSRPSGGLPGQYF

d_gene: TRBD1
v_gene: TRBV2
j_gene: TRBJ2-5
abundance: -
CDR3nt: TGTGCCAGCAGTGAAGTACAGGGGGCCGGGGAGACCCAGTACTTC
CDR3aa: CASSEVQGAGETQYF

d_gene: TRBD2
v_gene: TRBV28
j_gene: TRBJ2-3
abundance: -
CDR3nt: TGTGCCAGCACCAGCGGGGATGTATCTAGCACAGATACGCAGTATTTT
CDR3aa: CASTSGDVSSTDTQYF

d_gene: -
v_gene: TRBV6-5
j_gene: TRBJ1-1
abundance: few
CDR3nt: TGTGCCAGCAGTTCCCAGGGCATGGTGAACACTGAAGCTTTCTTT
CDR3aa: CASSSQGMVNTEAFF

d_gene: -
v_gene: TRBV6-5
j_gene: TRBJ1-2
abundance: -
CDR3nt: TGTGCCAGCAGTTACAGGACGGAGGGCCGATTTGGCTACACCTTC
CDR3aa: CASSYRTEGRFGYTF

d_gene: -
v_gene: TRBV10-3
j_gene: TRBJ2-1
abundance: -
CDR3nt: TGTGCCATCAGTGAGTCCCAGCGGGCTATGAATGAGCAGTTCTTC
CDR3aa: CAISESQRAMNEQFF

d_gene: TRBD1
v_gene: TRBV7-2
j_gene: TRBJ2-3
abundance: -
CDR3nt: TGTGCCAGCAGCTTGAGGGGGCTGAGCACAGATACGCAGTATTTT
CDR3aa: CASSLRGLSTDTQYF

d_gene: -
v_gene: TRBV3-1
j_gene: TRBJ2-7
abundance: -
CDR3nt: TGTGCCAGCAGCCAAGTACCAGGGGTAAGCGAGCAGTACTTC
CDR3aa: CASSQVPGVSEQYF

d_gene: -
v_gene: TRBV7-2
j_gene: TRBJ2-4
abundance: -
CDR3nt: TGTGCCTGCAGCCTACCGAGGTGGGAGCAGTACTTC
CDR3aa: CACSLPRWEQYF

d_gene: -
v_gene: TRBV20-1
j_gene: TRBJ1-2
abundance: -
CDR3nt: TGCAGTGCTAGAGTCGTGGGACTGAGCTATGGCTACACCTTC
CDR3aa: CSARVVGLSYGYTF

d_gene: -
v_gene: TRBV10-1
j_gene: TRBJ2-5
abundance: -
CDR3nt: TGCGCCAGCAGTGAGTTTCAAAGGGGAGAGACCCAGTACTTC
CDR3aa: CASSEFQRGETQYF

d_gene: -
v_gene: TRBV7-9
j_gene: TRBJ1-1
abundance: once
CDR3nt: TGTGCCAGCAGCTTAAATCTGGTGAACACTGAAGCTTTCTTT
CDR3aa: CASSLNLVNTEAFF

d_gene: -
v_gene: TRBV6-1
j_gene: TRBJ2-2
abundance: few
CDR3nt: TGTGCCAGCGACGAAGGGAAAGGGGAGCTGTTTTTT
CDR3aa: CASDEGKGELFF

d_gene: TRBD1
v_gene: TRBV20-1
j_gene: TRBJ1-6
abundance: few
CDR3nt: TGCAGTGCTATTGGACAGGGGAATTCACCCCTCCACTTT
CDR3aa: CSAIGQGNSPLHF

d_gene: -
v_gene: TRBV7-8
j_gene: TRBJ2-1
abundance: -
CDR3nt: TGTGCCAGCAGCACGCCGGGGAATAAAGCGAGCCAGGGGCAGTTCTTC
CDR3aa: CASSTPGNKASQGQFF

d_gene: -
v_gene: TRBV25-1
j_gene: TRBJ1-2
abundance: once
CDR3nt: TGTGCCAGCAGTAGCGGGGCTAACACCTATGGCTACACCTTC
CDR3aa: CASSSGANTYGYTF

d_gene: -
v_gene: TRBV6-1
j_gene: TRBJ1-1
abundance: -
CDR3nt: TGTGCCAGCAGGAGGGGCCTGGTTGGGGCCCGGGCTTCTGAAGCTTTCTTT
CDR3aa: CASRRGLVGARASEAFF

d_gene: -
v_gene: TRBV11-2
j_gene: TRBJ2-1
abundance: few
CDR3nt: TGTGCCAGCAGCCCGGACTTCGGCTCCTACAATGAGCAGTTCTTC
CDR3aa: CASSPDFGSYNEQFF

d_gene: -
v_gene: TRBV7-2
j_gene: TRBJ1-4
abundance: few
CDR3nt: TGTGCCAGCAGTAGGGACGCCTCTGAAAAACTGTTTTTT
CDR3aa: CASSRDASEKLFF

d_gene: -
v_gene: TRBV27
j_gene: TRBJ2-7
abundance: -
CDR3nt: TGTGCCAGCAGTTTTACAAAGGGCTCCTACGAGCAGTACTTC
CDR3aa: CASSFTKGSYEQYF

d_gene: TRBD2
v_gene: TRBV20-1
j_gene: TRBJ2-3
abundance: -
CDR3nt: TGCAGTGCTAGAAGCGCCGGGACTAGCGGGGCGGGCGATACGCAGTATTTT
CDR3aa: CSARSAGTSGAGDTQYF

d_gene: -
v_gene: TRBV2
j_gene: TRBJ2-4
abundance: -
CDR3nt: TGTGCCAGCAGTCCTGACTCTTACACTCAGTACTTC
CDR3aa: CASSPDSYTQYF

d_gene: TRBD1
v_gene: TRBV7-9
j_gene: TRBJ2-7
abundance: many
CDR3nt: TGTGCCAGCAGTTCCCGGACAGGGGGCTACGAGCAGTACTTC
CDR3aa: CASSSRTGGYEQYF

d_gene: TRBD1
v_gene: TRBV3-1
j_gene: TRBJ2-7
abundance: few
CDR3nt: TGTGCCAGCAGCCAGGGGGGACAGGCCCGGTACTTC
CDR3aa: CASSQGGQARYF

d_gene: TRBD2
v_gene: TRBV7-9
j_gene: TRBJ2-7
abundance: once
CDR3nt: TGTGCCAGCAGCCCGGGACCGATGGGACTAGCTTATTCCTACGAGCAGTACTTC
CDR3aa: CASSPGPMGLAYSYEQYF

d_gene: -
v_gene: TRBV7-2
j_gene: TRBJ2-7
abundance: many
CDR3nt: TGTGCCAGCAGTTCTAGGTCCAGTTCCTACGAGCAGTACTTC
CDR3aa: CASSSRSSSYEQYF

d_gene: -
v_gene: TRBV12-3/TRBV12-4
j_gene: TRBJ1-1
abundance: few
CDR3nt: TGTGCCAGCAGTTTAGGGTTCGGCACTGAAGCTTTCTTT
CDR3aa: CASSLGFGTEAFF

d_gene: -
v_gene: TRBV2
j_gene: TRBJ2-1
abundance: few
CDR3nt: TGTGCCAGCAGCGGCGGGACACCCGACAATGAGCAGTTCTTC
CDR3aa: CASSGGTPDNEQFF

d_gene: TRBD1
v_gene: TRBV7-2
j_gene: TRBJ2-5
abundance: -
CDR3nt: TGTGCCAGCAGCCCGGGACAGGAGATCCTGTACCAAGAGACCCAGTACTTC
CDR3aa: CASSPGQEILYQETQYF

d_gene: TRBD1
v_gene: TRBV6-1
j_gene: TRBJ2-3
abundance: few
CDR3nt: TGTGCCAGCAGGGGACAGGGAGGCCCAGATACGCAGTATTTT
CDR3aa: CASRGQGGPDTQYF

d_gene: TRBD1
v_gene: TRBV12-3/TRBV12-4
j_gene: TRBJ2-6
abundance: few
CDR3nt: TGTGCCAGCAGTCAAGACAGGGATTCCAACGTCCTGACTTTC
CDR3aa: CASSQDRDSNVLTF

d_gene: TRBD2
v_gene: TRBV4-2
j_gene: TRBJ2-1
abundance: few
CDR3nt: TGTGCCAGCAGCCAAGGCCCCTCTGGCGGGGGGTCCCACAATGAGCAGTTCTTC
CDR3aa: CASSQGPSGGGSHNEQFF

d_gene: -
v_gene: TRBV11-2
j_gene: TRBJ2-7
abundance: once
CDR3nt: TGTGCCAGCAGTTACGGAAGGGTGTCCTACGAGCAGTACTTC
CDR3aa: CASSYGRVSYEQYF

d_gene: -
v_gene: TRBV18
j_gene: TRBJ2-5
abundance: -
CDR3nt: TGTGCCAGCTCAGCATACAGAATACAAGAGACCCAGTACTTC
CDR3aa: CASSAYRIQETQYF

d_gene: -
v_gene: TRBV28
j_gene: TRBJ2-6
abundance: few
CDR3nt: TGTGCCAGCAGTTCAGCAGAGAGATTTGACTCTGGGGCCAACGTCCTGACTTTC
CDR3aa: CASSSAERFDSGANVLTF

d_gene: -
v_gene: TRBV5-6
j_gene: TRBJ2-3
abundance: -
CDR3nt: TGTGCCAGCGCCTTGGGGACAGATACGCAGTATTTT
CDR3aa: CASALGTDTQYF

d_gene: TRBD2
v_gene: TRBV9
j_gene: TRBJ2-7
abundance: -
CDR3nt: TGTGCCAGCAGCCCCAGCGGGGGGGCTTCCTACAATGAGCAGTACTTC
CDR3aa: CASSPSGGASYNEQYF

d_gene: -
v_gene: TRBV7-2
j_gene: TRBJ2-2
abundance: -
CDR3nt: TGTGCCAGCAGCTTAGGGTTCCGAAGCGGGGAGCTGTTTTTT
CDR3aa: CASSLGFRSGELFF

d_gene: -
v_gene: TRBV5-1
j_gene: TRBJ1-5
abundance: -
CDR3nt: TGCGCCAGCAGCTTGGATCCAGGGTATAGCAATCAGCCCCAGCATTTT
CDR3aa: CASSLDPGYSNQPQHF

d_gene: -
v_gene: TRBV28
j_gene: TRBJ1-4
abundance: -
CDR3nt: TGTGCCAGCAGTCCTGGACAGACGATAGAAAAACTGTTTTTT
CDR3aa: CASSPGQTIEKLFF

d_gene: -
v_gene: TRBV11-1
j_gene: TRBJ2-7
abundance: -
CDR3nt: TGTGCCAGCAGCCGATGGACAGACTCCTACGAGCAGTACTTC
CDR3aa: CASSRWTDSYEQYF

d_gene: -
v_gene: TRBV4-1
j_gene: TRBJ2-5
abundance: -
CDR3nt: TGCGCCAGCAGCCAGGACGGACATAACCAAGAGACCCAGTACTTC
CDR3aa: CASSQDGHNQETQYF

d_gene: -
v_gene: TRBV28
j_gene: TRBJ2-7
abundance: -
CDR3nt: TGTGCCAGCAGTTTGGTATATCGTCGGACGGTGAGCTCCTACGAGCAGTACTTC
CDR3aa: CASSLVYRRTVSSYEQYF

d_gene: -
v_gene: TRBV27
j_gene: TRBJ1-2
abundance: -
CDR3nt: TGTGCCAGCAGTTTCCGGCTCAGGGGAAACTATGGCTACACCTTC
CDR3aa: CASSFRLRGNYGYTF

d_gene: -
v_gene: TRBV10-3
j_gene: TRBJ1-6
abundance: few
CDR3nt: TGTGCCATCAGTCCTCGGAATTCACCCCTCCACTTT
CDR3aa: CAISPRNSPLHF

d_gene: TRBD1
v_gene: TRBV7-9
j_gene: TRBJ2-7
abundance: -
CDR3nt: TGTGCCAGCAGCTTAGCCTCGGGACAGGGTGTCTACGAGCAGTACTTC
CDR3aa: CASSLASGQGVYEQYF

d_gene: -
v_gene: TRBV5-1
j_gene: TRBJ2-5
abundance: few
CDR3nt: TGCGCCAGCAGCTTGGTTCCCGGGGCTCAAGAGACCCAGTACTTC
CDR3aa: CASSLVPGAQETQYF

d_gene: TRBD1
v_gene: TRBV7-2
j_gene: TRBJ2-7
abundance: -
CDR3nt: TGTGCCAGCAGCTCAGGGGGAACATGGGGGCGCGAGCAGTACTTC
CDR3aa: CASSSGGTWGREQYF

d_gene: TRBD1
v_gene: TRBV5-1
j_gene: TRBJ2-1
abundance: -
CDR3nt: TGCGCCAGCAGACTGCCGACAGGGAACTCCTACAATGAGCAGTTCTTC
CDR3aa: CASRLPTGNSYNEQFF

d_gene: TRBD1
v_gene: TRBV6-5
j_gene: TRBJ1-1
abundance: -
CDR3nt: TGTGCCAGCAGGGCCAGGGACAGGGGTAACACTGAAGCTTTCTTT
CDR3aa: CASRARDRGNTEAFF

d_gene: -
v_gene: TRBV20-1
j_gene: TRBJ2-7
abundance: few
CDR3nt: TGCAGTGCTAGAGATCCGGTGGGGTTCGAGCAGTACTTC
CDR3aa: CSARDPVGFEQYF